This TCR beta chain was documented in a study of spatial heterogeneity in lung cancer. From germline, CDR1 is SQVTM and CDR2 ANQGSEA. J gave up 4 bases and V 2 bases, and 3 bases lay outside the gene matches. The CDR3 has 14 amino acids. Many counts were recorded for this clonotype. MiXCR, run by TCRdb on the 5' RACE reads, gives a single entry per CDR3 protein. The data contain 55,000 to 70,000 distinct CDR3 sequences, under 7.5% of them singletons. The time point is: sample taken at primary tumor resection. The sequence was collected from a female donor with early-stage non-small cell lung cancer. The sample was PBMCs, taken at surgery. The genes are TRBV29-1 and TRBJ2-1; the match to TRBD2 covers 9 bases. In nucleotides, the CDR3 is TGCAGCGTTGAACGAGCGGGGGGTTACAATGAGCAGTTCTTC. Encoded protein: CSVERAGGYNEQFF.